This T cell receptor (beta chain) stems from a study of identifying expanded T cells in peripheral blood. Only in-frame clones appear in the TCRdb table, and some are missing; sequencing was by immunoSEQ multiplex PCR. The table shows 83,000 or so clones, with 88% occurring only once. A remark on this clone: Its antigen is as yet unknown.

Germline CDR1 is MRHNA and CDR2 is SNTAGT. CDR3 length: 15 residues. V was clipped by 5 bases and J by 2 bases, with 15 bases between them. Findings and limits, study-wide: Roughly 1.2 clones differed between technical replicates, versus approximately 16 and 20 over time. Across healthy donors, higher total template counts meant significantly greater roughly two-week count variance.

The clonotype originates from a person aged 18 to 75 in good health. The sequenced sample consisted of blood. The chain couples TRBV6-4 to TRBJ1-2; possibly TRBD1 for D (6 bases). The CDR3 region is CASSLTGLSNYGYTF. The CDR3 nucleotides are TGTGCCAGCAGTCTTACAGGGTTGTCAAACTATGGCTACACCTTC.